The 24 T cell receptor beta chains in this list originate from one sample, sequenced in a study of T cell changes during pregnancy in multiple sclerosis. Clones were sequenced by immunoSEQ multiplex PCR, and TCRdb holds only the in-frame ones, with some missing. The sample has 15,000 to 20,000 clones, roughly 88% seen once. The source was CD8+ T cells from peripheral blood mononuclear cells, collected after pregnancy. These receptors were obtained from a female donor in good health, enrolled as a control in a pregnancy study.

This clone has only one observation. The chain is built from TRBV28 and TRBJ1-5; D possibly corresponds to TRBD1 (5 bases). CDR1 and CDR2 from the germline V gene are MDHEN and SYDVKM. CDR3 length: 16 amino acids. With 7 bases removed from V and 0 bases from J, the gap between germline ends came to 16 bases. CDR3 sequence (DNA): TGTGCCAGCATCCCCGCCGGGGGATTTAGCAATCAGCCCCAGCATTTT. Amino acids: CASIPAGGFSNQPQHF.

The chain recombines TRBV6-4 with TRBJ2-2; the match to TRBD2 covers 8 bases. The germline V gene has CDR1 MRHNA and CDR2 SNTAGT. This CDR3 comprises 16 residues. With V trimmed by 4 bases and J by 6 bases, 10 bases remained unmatched. CDR3 bases: TGTGCCAGCAGTGCTCACTCGGGGGGGAGCTCCGGGGAGCTGTTTTTT. Translating gives CASSAHSGGSSGELFF.

This sequence joins TRBV6-1 and TRBJ2-2; D is perhaps TRBD1 (6 bases). V lost 7 bases, J lost 0 bases, and 12 bases lay in between. The CDR3 length is 15 residues. Germline CDR1 reads MNHNS; CDR2 reads SASEGT. CDR3 region: CASNLDSSNTGELFF. As DNA, the CDR3 is TGTGCCAGCAATTTGGACAGTTCGAACACCGGGGAGCTGTTTTTT.

The chain employs TRBV27 and TRBJ2-2, with 9 bases lining up with TRBD2. V was clipped by 4 bases and J by 6 bases; unmatched bases: 12. Germline V gene lookup returns CDR1 MNHEY and CDR2 SMNVEV (reference sequence). This CDR3 contains 17 residues. The CDR3 loop reads CASSSIWSGGFAGELFF. In nucleotides, the CDR3 is TGTGCCAGCAGTTCTATCTGGAGCGGGGGGTTTGCCGGGGAGCTGTTTTTT.

The chain has TRBV27 and TRBJ1-1; D uncertain. The CDR3 is 15 amino acids. CDR1 MNHEY and CDR2 SMNVEV come from the germline V gene (reference sequence). Trimming removed 5 bases at V and 0 bases at J, with 13 bases between. The CDR3 spells CASSLQVPMNTEAFF. The CDR3 DNA is TGTGCCAGCAGTCTCCAGGTACCCATGAACACTGAAGCTTTCTTT.

The V gene is TRBV19, the J gene TRBJ2-7, with D perhaps TRBD2 (6 bases). V shed 4 bases and J shed 2 bases, with 18 bases lying between them. CDR1 and CDR2 (germline): LNHDA, SQIVND (reference sequence). This CDR3 contains 16 residues. CDR3 DNA: TGTGCCAGTAGTACCGGGGGTCCCTACACAGCCTACGAGCAGTACTTC. Translated: CASSTGGPYTAYEQYF.

The rearrangement uses TRBV11-1 and TRBJ2-1; TRBD2 might be the D (6 bases). The germline V and J ends were trimmed by 0 bases and 4 bases, with 10 bases remaining between them. This CDR3 contains 15 residues. Germline loops: CDR1 SGHAT, CDR2 FQDESV (reference sequence). CDR3 sequence reads: CASSLAALAYNEQFF. The CDR3 DNA is TGTGCCAGCAGCTTAGCTGCCCTAGCGTACAATGAGCAGTTCTTC.

V usage is TRBV28 and J usage is TRBJ2-1; 12 positions match TRBD2. The CDR3 spans 14 residues. V trimming: 7 bases; J trimming: 6 bases; junction bases outside the gene matches: 4. Germline V lookup: CDR1 MDHEN, CDR2 SYDVKM. The CDR3 nucleotides are TGTGCCAGCACCTGGACTAGCGGGATCAATGAGCAGTTCTTC. It is translated as CASTWTSGINEQFF.

Note on this clone: Other DNA sequences in the sample encode the same CDR3. This chain connects TRBV6-5 to TRBJ2-2; D gene unclear. V lost 4 bases, J lost 6 bases, and 3 bases lay in between. The germline CDR1 and CDR2 sequences are MNHEY and SVGAGI. The length of the CDR3 is 11 residues. The CDR3 nucleotides read TGTGCCAGCAGTTCGTCCGGGGAGCTGTTTTTT. Protein sequence: CASSSSGELFF.

This sequence joins TRBV4-2 and TRBJ2-1, with D uncertain. The CDR3 is 17 amino acids. Germline CDR1 reads LGHNA; CDR2 reads YNFKEQ. Trimming stripped 0 bases from V and 2 bases from J, with 14 bases between. DNA for the CDR3: TGTGCCAGCAGCCAAGAAGGCCTCTCAGAGGCCTACAATGAGCAGTTCTTC. It encodes CASSQEGLSEAYNEQFF.

The V call is TRBV10-1, the J call TRBJ2-3; no clear D gene. There are 13 residues in the CDR3. V lost 2 bases and J lost 6, with 9 bases in between. Germline loops: CDR1 WNHNN, CDR2 SYGVQD (reference sequence). CDR3: CASSELLMDTQYF. The CDR3 DNA follows: TGCGCCAGCAGTGAGCTTCTAATGGATACGCAGTATTTT.

This sequence joins TRBV6-4 and TRBJ2-2, with 8 positions matching TRBD2. The CDR3 covers 15 residues. The V gene's germline CDR1 is MRHNA and CDR2 SNTAGT. Trimming took 5 bases from V and 7 from J; bases not matched to a gene: 9. The DNA for the CDR3 is TGTGCCAGCAGTCCAGCGGGAGATGATAGCGGGGAGCTGTTTTTT. This translates into CASSPAGDDSGELFF.

V gene TRBV13 combines with J gene TRBJ2-2; 9 bases match TRBD2. Trimming took 5 bases from V and 2 from J; bases not matched to a gene: 12. CDR1 is PRHDT, CDR2 FYEKMQ, per germline (reference sequence). CDR3 size: 18 residues. The CDR3 region is CASSPWGSGGHNTGELFF. The CDR3 region has the DNA TGTGCCAGCAGCCCCTGGGGTAGCGGGGGTCATAACACCGGGGAGCTGTTTTTT.

The chain recombines TRBV25-1 with TRBJ2-3; 14 nucleotides agree with TRBD2. This CDR3 is 18 amino acids long. V lost 2 bases to trimming and J lost 4 bases; unmatched junction nucleotides: 8. Germline CDR1 is MGHDK and CDR2 is SYGVNS. In nucleotides, the CDR3 is TGTGCCAGCAGTGAACCCCGAGGACTAGCGGGGGGCCCAGATACGCAGTATTTT. This encodes CASSEPRGLAGGPDTQYF.

The chain uses TRBV28 and TRBJ1-2; D ambiguous. This CDR3 region has 18 residues. V gave up 6 bases and J gave up 5 bases, with 28 bases separating them. Germline CDR1 and CDR2: MDHEN and SYDVKM. The CDR3 DNA sequence: TGTGCCAGCAGACCAACCAGACCCGTGGGCGGAGGACTTTATGGCTACACCTTC. Residues: CASRPTRPVGGGLYGYTF.

The CDR3 coding sequence is TGTGCCAGCTCACGTGACAGGACGGGTTCACCCCTCCACTTT. It translates to CASSRDRTGSPLHF. The chain has TRBV18 and TRBJ1-6; perhaps TRBD1 as D (6 bases). Germline-derived CDR1 and CDR2 are KGHSH and LQKENI. The CDR3 sequence is 14 residues long. Between the trimmed V and J ends, which lost 4 bases and 9 bases, there was a span of 13 bases.

The rearrangement links TRBV9 to TRBJ1-2; tentative D call: TRBD1 (5 bases). From germline, CDR1 is SGDLS and CDR2 YYNGEE. Trimming removed 2 bases from V and 6 bases from J, with 11 bases in between. The length of the CDR3 is 13 residues. CDR3 protein: CASSVDGGDGYTF. CDR3 bases: TGTGCCAGCAGCGTTGATGGGGGGGATGGCTACACCTTC.

The chain links TRBV27 to TRBJ2-7; D remains ambiguous. Trimming stripped 0 bases from V and 6 bases from J, with 9 bases between. The germline CDR1 and CDR2 sequences are MNHEY and SMNVEV (reference sequence). This CDR3 comprises 13 residues. In nucleotides, the CDR3 is TGTGCCAGCAGTTTATCGAAGGAGTTCGAGCAGTACTTC. It yields the protein CASSLSKEFEQYF.

The genes are TRBV7-8 and TRBJ2-1, with a possible D match to TRBD2 (5 bases). Trimming removed 5 bases at V and 8 bases at J, with 19 bases between. The CDR3 totals 15 residues. Germline CDR1 SGHVS, CDR2 FQNEAQ. CDR3 DNA sequence: TGTGCCAGCAGCGGGAGAGGAAGCGCCGGCGATGAGCAGTTCTTC. Its translation: CASSGRGSAGDEQFF.

The chain combines TRBV13 with TRBJ2-1; 12 nucleotides agree with TRBD2. J was trimmed by 4 bases and V by 4 bases; bases with no gene match: 2. The V gene's germline CDR1 is PRHDT and CDR2 FYEKMQ (reference sequence). The length of the CDR3 is 15 residues. The chain's CDR3 is CASSSSGRGYNEQFF. The CDR3 region has the DNA TGTGCCAGCAGCTCTAGCGGGAGGGGGTACAATGAGCAGTTCTTC.

The rearrangement uses TRBV29-1 and TRBJ2-1; the D gene is possibly TRBD2 (5 bases). Germline lookup yields CDR1 SQVTM and CDR2 ANQGSEA. There are 12 residues in the CDR3. V lost 8 bases to trimming and J lost 9 bases, with 17 bases between them. This chain's CDR3 is CSYEGLDIEQFF. As DNA, the CDR3 is TGCAGCTACGAGGGTCTAGACATTGAGCAGTTCTTC.

The V and J genes are TRBV2 and TRBJ1-3; 7 bases map to TRBD1. Germline V gene data show CDR1 as SNHLY and CDR2 as FYNNEI. Trimming removed 3 bases from V and 4 bases from J; junction bases left unmatched: 3. The CDR3 extends over 14 amino acids. CDR3 in DNA: TGTGCCAGCAGTGACAGGGGGTACGGAAACACCATATATTTT. Residues: CASSDRGYGNTIYF.

This chain joins TRBV21-1 and TRBJ1-5. TRBV21-1 is noted as a pseudogene. This CDR3 has 11 residues. CDR3 region: CAVGGYQPQHF. In DNA, the CDR3 is TGTGCCGTCGGGGGTTATCAGCCCCAGCATTTT.

Remarks on this clone: Germline is not matched at one junction end, which may reflect a read error. This CDR3 reads CASSVGQSF. In DNA, the CDR3 is TGTGCCAGCAGCGTAGGTCAGTCCTTC. This chain uses TRBV9 with TRBJ1-2, with D hard to call. The germline V gene encodes CDR1 SGDLS and CDR2 YYNGEE. The CDR3 loop spans 9 amino acids.